The 11 T cell receptor beta chains below come from one sample, sequenced in a study of CD4 T cells in relation to SARS-CoV-2 and coronaviruses. Their recognized antigens are unknown. Sequencing used immunoSEQ multiplex PCR; TCRdb keeps in-frame clones, though not all of them. The sample shows about 43,000 clones, roughly four fifths of them seen only once. Sample: naive CD4+ T cells from PBMCs, cultured in vitro. The subset denotes: naive CD4+ T cells isolated by negative enrichment. Receptors originate from an adult with COVID-19.

The rearrangement links TRBV29-1 to TRBJ2-1, with D perhaps assigned TRBD1 or TRBD2 (5 bases each). The CDR3 covers 11 residues. Germline V gene sequence: CDR1 SQVTM, CDR2 ANQGSEA. Trimming pared 4 bases from V and 10 bases from J, leaving 11 bases between. The DNA of the CDR3 is TGCAGCGTTGCGGGGCCCCCCGAGCAGTTCTTC. Its translation is CSVAGPPEQFF.

V usage is TRBV3-1 (or the pseudogene TRBV3-2) and J usage is TRBJ2-1, with D uncertain. The CDR3 length is 13 residues. Germline-derived CDR1 and CDR2 are LGHDT and YNNKEL (reference sequence). V lost 3 bases, J lost 7 bases, and 10 bases lay in between. CDR3 residues: CASSQLWGNEQFF. Here the CDR3 DNA reads TGTGCCAGCAGCCAGTTATGGGGAAATGAGCAGTTCTTC.

The rearrangement links TRBV6-5 to TRBJ2-2; D is possibly TRBD1 (6 bases). Trimming removed 8 bases from V and 3 bases from J, with 13 bases in between. The length of the CDR3 is 14 residues. Germline V gene sequence: CDR1 MNHEY, CDR2 SVGAGI. In nucleotides, the CDR3 is TGTGCCAGCCTATTGGACAGCTACACCGGGGAGCTGTTTTTT. This sequence encodes CASLLDSYTGELFF.

The rearrangement uses TRBV7-2 and TRBJ2-7; D gene ambiguous. This CDR3 is built from 13 residues. V was cut by 5 bases and J by 6 bases, with 14 bases left in between. Germline CDR1 and CDR2: SGHTA and FQGNSA. The CDR3 DNA sequence: TGTGCCAGCAGCCCCCGACTTAACGTCGAGCAGTACTTC. It is translated as CASSPRLNVEQYF.

The gene calls are TRBV7-3 and TRBJ2-2; D not certain. The germline V and J ends were trimmed by 5 bases and 6 bases, with 16 bases remaining between them. This CDR3 comprises 15 residues. Germline CDR1 reads SGHTA; CDR2 reads FQGTGA. CDR3 DNA: TGTGCCAGCAGCCGTAACAGCATTAGTCCCGGGGAGCTGTTTTTT. It specifies CASSRNSISPGELFF. Full variable domain (missing parts from reference TRBV7-3 and TRBJ2-2): GAGVSQTPSNKVTEKGKYVELRCDPISGHTALYWYRQSLGQGPEFLIYFQGTGAADDSGLPNDRFFAVRPEGSVSTLKIQRTERGDSAVYLCASSRNSISPGELFFGEGSRLTVL.

CDR3: CASSSLAGGPSTDTQYF. CDR3 coding DNA: TGTGCCAGCTCATCCCTAGCGGGAGGCCCCAGCACAGATACGCAGTATTTT. V and J are TRBV18 and TRBJ2-3, with TRBD2 matching over 11 bases. This CDR3 region has 17 residues. Germline CDR1 and CDR2: KGHSH and LQKENI. V dropped 5 bases and J dropped 0; count of bases not matched to a gene: 7.

The CDR3, as DNA: TGCGCCAGCAGCTTGAGGACAGGTAATACAGATACGCAGTATTTT. This encodes CASSLRTGNTDTQYF. The V gene is TRBV5-1, the J gene TRBJ2-3, with 7 positions matching TRBD1. Looked up from germline, CDR1 is SGHRS and CDR2 is YFSETQ. J gave up 3 bases and V 1 base, and 5 bases lay outside the gene matches. The CDR3 totals 15 residues.

To note about this clone: A read error may produce the germline difference seen at one junction end. The chain recombines TRBV12-3 or TRBV12-4 with TRBJ2-7; tentatively, D is TRBD1 (6 bases). The CDR3 length is 12 residues. CDR3 amino acids: CASSPAPGDLFF. The DNA for the CDR3 is TGTGCCAGCAGTCCTGCCCCAGGGGACCTTTTTTTC.

This chain uses TRBV24-1 with TRBJ2-1; D is possibly TRBD1 (7 bases). V lost 4 bases and J 1 base, leaving 28 bases between the germline ends. The CDR3 spans 21 residues. The V gene's germline CDR1 is KGHDR and CDR2 SFDVKD. The DNA of the CDR3 is TGTGCCACCAGTGACCCCCGATCGACAGGGTTTAGCGGATCTTCCTACAATGAGCAGTTCTTC. It is translated as CATSDPRSTGFSGSSYNEQFF.

The gene calls are TRBV5-4 and TRBJ2-3; D is unclear. CDR3 length: 13 residues. V dropped 0 bases and J dropped 5 bases, with 7 bases sitting between them. Looked up from germline, CDR1 is SGHNT and CDR2 is YYREEE (reference sequence). The CDR3 region is CASSLGFGDTQYF. The CDR3 DNA reads TGTGCCAGCAGCTTGGGTTTTGGAGATACGCAGTATTTT.

The chain recombines TRBV28 with TRBJ2-7; TRBD2 agrees at 13 bases. Trimming cost V 2 bases and J 9 bases; bases outside gene matches: 10. Germline CDR1 is MDHEN and CDR2 is SYDVKM. This CDR3 contains 16 residues. The CDR3 is CASSLRGTSGKTLQYF. As DNA, the CDR3 is TGTGCCAGCAGTTTACGAGGGACTAGCGGGAAGACTTTGCAGTACTTC.